A single sample is the source of the 7 T cell receptor beta chains below, sequenced in a study of T cells in Graves' hyperthyroidism and ophthalmopathy. Regions amplified from RNA transcripts were the TCR beta CDR3 regions. The HTBI primer set was used in a first-round RT-PCR of the TCR CDR3. TCRdb ran MiXCR on the multiplex PCR reads and lists one entry per CDR3 protein. This table has hundreds of thousands of distinct CDR3 sequences, approximately 25% appearing once. What was sequenced was blood. The source of these receptors is a woman in her 30s with Graves' ophthalmopathy.

This clonotype has only a few counts. The chain carries TRBV5-5 and TRBJ1-3; no clear D gene. The V end was cut by 4 bases, the J end by 3 bases, with 11 bases between. CDR1 is SGHKS, CDR2 YYEKEE, per germline (reference sequence). The CDR3 totals 14 residues. The CDR3 sequence: CASSPWEFGNTIYF. The CDR3 DNA reads TGTGCCAGCAGCCCCTGGGAGTTTGGAAACACCATATATTTT.

The table lists this clonotype with many counts. The CDR3 protein is CASSRGTGIEQYF. CDR3 bases: TGCGCCAGCAGCCGCGGGACAGGGATCGAGCAGTACTTC. This chain connects TRBV4-1 to TRBJ2-7, with 9 bases identical to TRBD1. CDR1 and CDR2 from the germline V gene are MGHRA and YSYEKL. J was trimmed by 6 bases and V by 4 bases; bases with no gene match: 4. The CDR3 is 13 residues long.

This clonotype was recorded at least ten times. This sequence joins TRBV20-1 and TRBJ1-5; 9 bases are a match to TRBD1. Germline V gene lookup returns CDR1 DFQATT and CDR2 SNEGSKA (reference sequence). The CDR3 spans 14 residues. Germline trimming cut 6 bases from V and 3 bases from J; bases unmatched to any gene: 6. This CDR3 is CSANDRGNNQPQHF. For the CDR3, the DNA is TGCAGTGCCAATGACAGGGGGAACAATCAGCCCCAGCATTTT.

V gene TRBV6-1 combines with J gene TRBJ2-2, with a possible D match to TRBD2 (6 bases). This CDR3 is built from 14 residues. Deletions cut 2 bases from V and 6 bases from J, with 10 bases between. Germline CDR1 is MNHNS and CDR2 is SASEGT. DNA for the CDR3: TGTGCCAGCAGTGAAAGCGGAGGGGCCGGGGAGCTGTTTTTT. It encodes CASSESGGAGELFF.

This clonotype was observed at least ten times. This rearrangement joins TRBV11-2 to TRBJ1-1; unclear D gene. The germline gives CDR1 SGHAT, CDR2 FQNNGV. V dropped 6 bases and J dropped 1 base, with 9 bases sitting between them. The CDR3 has 13 residues. The DNA for the CDR3 is TGTGCCAGCAGGTCTCGGAAGAACACTGAAGCTTTCTTT. This encodes CASRSRKNTEAFF.

This clonotype was observed at least ten times. The chain joins TRBV7-8 to TRBJ1-2; D remains ambiguous. With 5 bases removed from V and 14 bases from J, the gap between germline ends came to 15 bases. Germline loops: CDR1 SGHVS, CDR2 FQNEAQ. CDR3 length: 11 residues. CDR3 loop: CASSAGWTWTF. The CDR3 nucleotides read TGTGCCAGCAGCGCAGGATGGACGTGGACCTTC.

This clonotype turned up a few times. The chain uses TRBV18 and TRBJ2-5, with TRBD2 identical over 13 bases. V was clipped by 3 bases and J by 5 bases; unmatched bases: 6. Germline assignment: CDR1 KGHSH and CDR2 LQKENI. The CDR3 loop spans 16 amino acids. CDR3 sequence reads: CASSPSGLAGWETQYF. The CDR3 DNA is TGTGCCAGCTCACCGTCGGGACTAGCGGGGTGGGAGACCCAGTACTTC. Based on the CDR3 plus reference TRBV18 and TRBJ2-5, the full variable domain is NAGVMQNPRHLVRRRGQEARLRCSPMKGHSHVYWYRQLPEEGLKFMVYLQKENIIDESGMPKERFSAEFPKEGPSILRIQQVVRGDSAAYFCASSPSGLAGWETQYFGPGTRLLVL.